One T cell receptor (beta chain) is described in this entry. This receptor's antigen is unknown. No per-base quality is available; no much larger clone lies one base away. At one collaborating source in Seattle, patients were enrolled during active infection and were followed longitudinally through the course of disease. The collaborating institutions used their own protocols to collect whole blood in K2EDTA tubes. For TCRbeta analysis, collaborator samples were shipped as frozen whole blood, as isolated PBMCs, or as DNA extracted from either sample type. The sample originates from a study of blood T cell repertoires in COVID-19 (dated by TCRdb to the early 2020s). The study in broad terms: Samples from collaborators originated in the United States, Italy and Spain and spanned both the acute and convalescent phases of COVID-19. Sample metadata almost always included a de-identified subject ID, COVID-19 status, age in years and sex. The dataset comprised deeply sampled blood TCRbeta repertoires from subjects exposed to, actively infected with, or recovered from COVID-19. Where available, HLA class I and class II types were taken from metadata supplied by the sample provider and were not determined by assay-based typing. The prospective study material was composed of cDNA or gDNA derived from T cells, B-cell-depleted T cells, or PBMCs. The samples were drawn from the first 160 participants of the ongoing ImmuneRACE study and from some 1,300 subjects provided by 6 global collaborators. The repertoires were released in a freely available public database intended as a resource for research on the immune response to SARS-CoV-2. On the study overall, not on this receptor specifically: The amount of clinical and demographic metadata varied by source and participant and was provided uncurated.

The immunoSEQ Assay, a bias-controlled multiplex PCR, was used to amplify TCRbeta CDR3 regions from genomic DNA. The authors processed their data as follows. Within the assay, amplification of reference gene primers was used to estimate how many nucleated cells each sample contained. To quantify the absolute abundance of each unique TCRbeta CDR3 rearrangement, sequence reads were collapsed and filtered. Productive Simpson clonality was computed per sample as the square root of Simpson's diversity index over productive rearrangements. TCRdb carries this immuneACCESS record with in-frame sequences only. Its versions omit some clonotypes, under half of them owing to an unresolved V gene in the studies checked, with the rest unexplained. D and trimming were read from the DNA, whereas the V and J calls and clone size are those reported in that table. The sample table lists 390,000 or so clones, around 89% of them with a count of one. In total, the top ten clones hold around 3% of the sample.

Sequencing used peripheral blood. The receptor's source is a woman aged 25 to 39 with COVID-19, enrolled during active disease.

CDR3 reads: CASSRWAQETQYF. The nucleotide sequence reads TGTGCCAGCAGTCGCTGGGCCCAAGAGACCCAGTACTTC. The chain couples TRBV25-1 to TRBJ2-5; the D gene identity is not certain. The germline V gene specifies MGHDK as CDR1 and SYGVNS as CDR2. V is reduced by 5 bases and J by 1 base, leaving a spacing of 8 bases between them. The CDR3 measures 13 amino acids from cysteine to phenylalanine. Just the 39-base CDR3 DNA is kept, in frame starting at base 1.